This entry is about one TCR beta chain. This clonotype was counted at least ten times. Its antigen is unknown. No clone much larger than this one lies a single base away; base qualities are absent. This entry comes from a study of T-cell memory formation after mild COVID-19 (dated by TCRdb to about 2021). In terms of the full investigation: Most TCR sequence clusters were specific to one of the two donors. Longitudinal TCRalpha and TCRbeta repertoire sequencing tracked T-cell clones expanding and contracting after mild COVID-19 in a couple of donors. The cohort comprised two young, previously healthy adult volunteers, one female and one male. What the work shows at the level of the full study, not this receptor alone: Clones contracting from day 15 to 85 had balanced CD4/CD8 phenotypes, while a second wave expanding from day 15 to 37 was biased towards CD4+. Only two mild cases were covered in the study, and larger cohorts including severe cases with pre-infection samples were considered necessary. Some responding clones were detected in pre-infection memory, suggesting pre-existing cross-reactive memory T cells joined the SARS-CoV-2 response. SARS-CoV-2 specificity of the second-wave clones peaking on day 37 was not confirmed. Contracting CD4+ clones were found mainly in CM and EM memory subsets, while CD8+ clones were enriched in EMRA.

The sequencer was an Illumina NovaSeq 6000. TCRalpha and TCRbeta cDNA libraries were built by 5'RACE with constant-segment primers, adding sample barcodes and unique molecular identifiers. RNA was extracted from every sample with Trizol reagent. Library amplification was performed in two PCR steps, and a second sample barcode and Illumina TruSeq adapters were introduced in the second step. Sequencing of the libraries was done on an Illumina NovaSeq, producing 2 x 150 bp paired-end reads. Under the source paper's analysis protocol: The reads were demultiplexed and collapsed into UMI-guided consensus sequences using migec v1.2.7. With mixcr v2.1.11, UMI consensuses were aligned to TRA and TRB V and J templates and assembled into clonotypes. A clonotype was counted as expanded or contracted only if both edgeR and NoisET called the change significant, with noise models trained on biological replicates. edgeR calls used a false discovery rate-adjusted p below 0.01 and a log2 fold-change threshold of 1. As an exploratory analysis of dynamics, max-normalized trajectories of the 1000 most abundant clonotypes were examined with PCA combined with hierarchical clustering. Separately sequenced CD4+ and CD8+ repertoires were used to assign the CD4 or CD8 phenotype of responding clones. TCRdb trimmed public reads at Q25 via fastp, called clones via MiXCR and kept in-frame beta chains. Under each unique CDR3 protein, matching rows form one entry showing the most common genes and DNA. The V and J calls reflect TCRdb's pipeline rather than the authors' work. Across this sample there are about 140,000 distinct CDR3 sequences, with 6% to 7% seen only once. The ten largest clones add up to about 2% of the sample.

PBMCs were isolated by Ficoll-Paque density gradient centrifugation. Counted from cysteine to phenylalanine, this CDR3 has 12 amino acids. Only the CDR3 region is kept as DNA, spanning 36 bases read in frame from base 1. V was cut back by 3 bases and J by 0 bases, leaving a gap of 5 bases between them. From the germline V gene, CDR1 is SQVTM and CDR2 is ANQGSEA. The sequence was collected from an adult woman who had mild COVID-19 (a few samples of this study predate the infection). The sample titles of this study are shuffled in the database, so cell type and time point are left out; the donor was told from shared clones. The chain joins TRBV29-1 to TRBJ1-1, with no D gene named confidently. The sequencing sample was made of PBMCs or a T cell subset sorted from them (not recorded which). The CDR3 region reads CSVDPVNTEAFF. DNA sequence: TGCAGCGTTGACCCGGTGAACACTGAAGCTTTCTTT.